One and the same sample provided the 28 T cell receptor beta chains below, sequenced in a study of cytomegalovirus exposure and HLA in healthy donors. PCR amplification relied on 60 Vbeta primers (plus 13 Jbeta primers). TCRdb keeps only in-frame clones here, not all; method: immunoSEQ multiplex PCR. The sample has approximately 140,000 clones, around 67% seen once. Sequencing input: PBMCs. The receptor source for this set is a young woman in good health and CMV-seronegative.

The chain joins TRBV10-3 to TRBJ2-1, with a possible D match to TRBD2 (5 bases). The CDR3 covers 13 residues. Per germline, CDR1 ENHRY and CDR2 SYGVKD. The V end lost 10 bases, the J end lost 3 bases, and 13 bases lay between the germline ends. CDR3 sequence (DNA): TGTGCCACCAGCTCCCGGGACTACAATGAGCAGTTCTTC. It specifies CATSSRDYNEQFF.

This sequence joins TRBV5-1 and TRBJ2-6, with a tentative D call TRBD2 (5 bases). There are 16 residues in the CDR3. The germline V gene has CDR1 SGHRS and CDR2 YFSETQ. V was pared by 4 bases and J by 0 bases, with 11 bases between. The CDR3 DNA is TGCGCCAGCAGCCCAGGACTGTTCTCTGGGGCCAACGTCCTGACTTTC. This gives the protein CASSPGLFSGANVLTF. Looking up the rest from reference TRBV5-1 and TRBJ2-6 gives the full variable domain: KAGVTQTPRYLIKTRGQQVTLSCSPISGHRSVSWYQQTPGQGLQFLFEYFSETQRNKGNFPGRFSGRQFSNSRSEMNVSTLELGDSALYLCASSPGLFSGANVLTFGAGSRLTVL.

DNA for the CDR3: TGTGCCAGCAGCTTCTCCTACGAGCAGTACTTC. Encoded protein: CASSFSYEQYF. The chain combines TRBV6-1 with TRBJ2-5, with D unresolved. The J call may be incorrect, as the DNA end agrees better with TRBJ2-7. Germline loops: CDR1 MNHNS, CDR2 SASEGT. The CDR3 is 11 residues long.

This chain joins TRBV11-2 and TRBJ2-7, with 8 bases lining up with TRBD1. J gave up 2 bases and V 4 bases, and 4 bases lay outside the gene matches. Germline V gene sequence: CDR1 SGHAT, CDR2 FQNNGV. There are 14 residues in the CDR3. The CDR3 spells CASSSGTGAYEQYV. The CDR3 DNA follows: TGTGCCAGCAGCTCAGGGACAGGAGCCTACGAGCAGTACGTC.

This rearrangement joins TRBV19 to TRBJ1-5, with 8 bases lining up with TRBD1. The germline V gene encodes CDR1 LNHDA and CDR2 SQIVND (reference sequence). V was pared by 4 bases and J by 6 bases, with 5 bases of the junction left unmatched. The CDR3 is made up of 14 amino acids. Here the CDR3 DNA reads TGTGCCAGTAGTACGGACAGGGAGGTTCAGCCCCAGCATTTT. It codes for CASSTDREVQPQHF.

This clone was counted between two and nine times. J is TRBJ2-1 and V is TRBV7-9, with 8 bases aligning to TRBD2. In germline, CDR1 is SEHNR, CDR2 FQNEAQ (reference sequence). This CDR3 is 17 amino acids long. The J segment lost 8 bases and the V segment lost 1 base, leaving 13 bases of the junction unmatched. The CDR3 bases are TGTGCCAGCAGCTTAGTCGAAAGCGCGGGGGGCCTGGATGAGCAGTTCTTC. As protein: CASSLVESAGGLDEQFF. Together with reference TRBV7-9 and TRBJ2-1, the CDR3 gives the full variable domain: DTGVSQNPRHKITKRGQNVTFRCDPISEHNRLYWYRQTLGQGPEFLTYFQNEAQLEKSRLLSDRFSAERPKGSFSTLEIQRTEQGDSAMYLCASSLVESAGGLDEQFFGPGTRLTVL.

CDR3 nucleotide sequence: TGTGCCAGCAGAGGACAGGGGAGACCCAAAGGAACCTATGGCTACACCTTC. It is translated as CASRGQGRPKGTYGYTF. This chain joins TRBV2 and TRBJ1-2; 9 bases line up with TRBD1. This CDR3 region has 17 residues. With 6 bases clipped from V and 4 bases from J, the junction kept 15 bases outside the gene matches. Germline V lookup: CDR1 SNHLY, CDR2 FYNNEI.

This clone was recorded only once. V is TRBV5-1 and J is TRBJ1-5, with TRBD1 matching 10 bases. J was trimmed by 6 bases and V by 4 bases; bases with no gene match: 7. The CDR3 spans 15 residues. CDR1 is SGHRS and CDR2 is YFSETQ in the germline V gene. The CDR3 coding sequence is TGCGCCAGCAGCACAGGGACAGGGGAGTCTCAGCCCCAGCATTTT. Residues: CASSTGTGESQPQHF.

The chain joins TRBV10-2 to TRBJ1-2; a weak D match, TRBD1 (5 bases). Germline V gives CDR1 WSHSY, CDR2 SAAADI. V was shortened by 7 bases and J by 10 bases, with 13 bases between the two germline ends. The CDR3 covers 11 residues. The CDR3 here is CASTDTGAYTF. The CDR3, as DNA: TGCGCCAGCACGGACACGGGCGCCTACACCTTC.

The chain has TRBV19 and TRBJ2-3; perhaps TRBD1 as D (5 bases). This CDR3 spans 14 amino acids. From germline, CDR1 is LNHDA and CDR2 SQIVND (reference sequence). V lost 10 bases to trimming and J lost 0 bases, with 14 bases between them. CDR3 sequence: CATHQGASTDTQYF. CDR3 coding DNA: TGTGCCACTCACCAAGGGGCTAGCACAGATACGCAGTATTTT.

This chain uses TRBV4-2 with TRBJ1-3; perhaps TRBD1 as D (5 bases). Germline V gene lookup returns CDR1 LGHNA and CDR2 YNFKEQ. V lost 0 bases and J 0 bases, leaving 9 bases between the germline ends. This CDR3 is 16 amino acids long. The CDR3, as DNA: TGTGCCAGCAGCCAAGACGCACAGGACTCTGGAAACACCATATATTTT. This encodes CASSQDAQDSGNTIYF.

CDR3: CASSLRAGAPGTQYF. CDR3 in DNA: TGTGCCAGCAGTCTAAGGGCGGGGGCCCCGGGTACGCAGTATTTT. This chain joins TRBV27 and TRBJ2-3; TRBD2 is a possible D gene (7 bases). The CDR3 contains 15 residues. Germline assignment: CDR1 MNHEY and CDR2 SMNVEV (reference sequence). The V and J ends lost 5 bases and 8 bases respectively, with 20 bases between them.

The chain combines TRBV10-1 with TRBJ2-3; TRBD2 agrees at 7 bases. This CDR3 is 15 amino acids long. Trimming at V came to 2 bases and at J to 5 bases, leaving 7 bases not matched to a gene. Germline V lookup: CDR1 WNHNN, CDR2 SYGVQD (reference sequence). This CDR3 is CASSEEGRALDTQYF. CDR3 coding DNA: TGCGCCAGCAGTGAGGAAGGGAGGGCCTTAGATACGCAGTATTTT.

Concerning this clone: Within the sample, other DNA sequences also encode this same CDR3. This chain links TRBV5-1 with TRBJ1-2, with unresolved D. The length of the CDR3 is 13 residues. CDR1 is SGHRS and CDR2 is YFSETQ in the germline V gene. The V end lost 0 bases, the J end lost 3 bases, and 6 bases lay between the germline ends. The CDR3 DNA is TGCGCCAGCAGCTTGGACGGGGACTATGGCTACACCTTC. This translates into CASSLDGDYGYTF.

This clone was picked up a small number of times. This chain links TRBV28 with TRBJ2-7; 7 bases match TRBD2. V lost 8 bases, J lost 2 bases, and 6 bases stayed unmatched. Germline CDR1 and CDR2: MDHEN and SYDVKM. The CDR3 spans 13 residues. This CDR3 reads CASLNGGTYEQYF. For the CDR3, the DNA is TGTGCCAGCCTCAACGGGGGGACCTACGAGCAGTACTTC.

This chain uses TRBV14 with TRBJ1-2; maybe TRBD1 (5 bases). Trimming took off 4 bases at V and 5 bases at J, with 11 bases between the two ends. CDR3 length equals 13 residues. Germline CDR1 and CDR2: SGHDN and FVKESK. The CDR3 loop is CASSRQGSYGYTF. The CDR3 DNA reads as TGTGCCAGCAGCCGTCAGGGATCTTATGGCTACACCTTC.

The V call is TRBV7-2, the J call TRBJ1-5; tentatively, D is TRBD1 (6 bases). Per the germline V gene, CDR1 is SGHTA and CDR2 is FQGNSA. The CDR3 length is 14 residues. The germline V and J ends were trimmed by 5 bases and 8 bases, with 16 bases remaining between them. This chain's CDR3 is CASSPRQAGEPQHF. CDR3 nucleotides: TGTGCCAGCAGCCCACGACAGGCGGGGGAGCCCCAGCATTTT.

For the CDR3, the DNA is TGTGCCAGCAGCGTAGAGAGGGCGGGTGGCTACACCTTC. Residues: CASSVERAGGYTF. The rearrangement uses TRBV9 and TRBJ1-2; D gene uncertain. The CDR3 covers 13 residues. Germline CDR1 reads SGDLS; CDR2 reads YYNGEE. The ends were cut back, 0 bases at V and 7 bases at J, with 10 bases in the middle.

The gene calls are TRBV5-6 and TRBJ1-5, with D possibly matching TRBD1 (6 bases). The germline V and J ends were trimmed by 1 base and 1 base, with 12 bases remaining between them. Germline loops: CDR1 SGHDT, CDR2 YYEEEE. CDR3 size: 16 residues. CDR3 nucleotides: TGTGCCAGCAGCTTGTGGGGGCGAAGGAGCAATCAGCCCCAGCATTTT. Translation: CASSLWGRRSNQPQHF.

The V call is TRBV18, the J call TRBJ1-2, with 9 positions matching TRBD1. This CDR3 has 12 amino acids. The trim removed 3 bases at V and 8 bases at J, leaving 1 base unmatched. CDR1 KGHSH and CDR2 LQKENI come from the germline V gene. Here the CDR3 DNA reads TGTGCCAGCTCACCCGGGACAGGGGGCTACACCTTC. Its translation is CASSPGTGGYTF.

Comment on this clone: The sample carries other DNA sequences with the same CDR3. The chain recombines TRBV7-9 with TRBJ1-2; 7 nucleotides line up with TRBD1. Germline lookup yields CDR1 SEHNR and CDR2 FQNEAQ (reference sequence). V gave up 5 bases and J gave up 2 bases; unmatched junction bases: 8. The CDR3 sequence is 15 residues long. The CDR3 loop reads CASSPRDSLNYGYTF. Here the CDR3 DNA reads TGTGCCAGCAGCCCGAGGGACAGCCTCAACTATGGCTACACCTTC.

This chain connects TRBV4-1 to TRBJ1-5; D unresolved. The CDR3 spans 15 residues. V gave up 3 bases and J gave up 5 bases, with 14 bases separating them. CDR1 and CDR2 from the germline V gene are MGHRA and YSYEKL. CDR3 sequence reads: CASSHHRVGYQPQHF. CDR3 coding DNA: TGCGCCAGCAGCCATCACAGAGTTGGATATCAGCCCCAGCATTTT.

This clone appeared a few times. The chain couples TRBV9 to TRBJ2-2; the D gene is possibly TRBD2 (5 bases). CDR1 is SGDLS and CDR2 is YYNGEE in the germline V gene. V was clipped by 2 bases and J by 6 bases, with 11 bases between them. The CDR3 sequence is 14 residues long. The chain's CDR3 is CASSVGGRAGELFF. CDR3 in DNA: TGTGCCAGCAGCGTCGGTGGGAGAGCCGGGGAGCTGTTTTTT.

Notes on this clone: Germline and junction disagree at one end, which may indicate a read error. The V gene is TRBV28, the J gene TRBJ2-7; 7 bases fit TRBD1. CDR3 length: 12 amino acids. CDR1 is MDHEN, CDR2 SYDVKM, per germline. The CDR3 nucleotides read TGTGCCAGCAGCTATTCCACAGGGGCCTCAGACTTC. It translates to CASSYSTGASDF.

CDR3 in amino acids: CASYSTVNYGYTF. CDR3 nucleotide sequence: TGTGCCAGCTACTCGACAGTAAACTATGGCTACACCTTC. The rearrangement links TRBV6-5 to TRBJ1-2, with D possibly TRBD1 on 5 matching bases. Germline CDR1 reads MNHEY; CDR2 reads SVGAGI. The CDR3 totals 13 residues. The germline V and J ends were trimmed by 8 bases and 2 bases, with 12 bases remaining between them.

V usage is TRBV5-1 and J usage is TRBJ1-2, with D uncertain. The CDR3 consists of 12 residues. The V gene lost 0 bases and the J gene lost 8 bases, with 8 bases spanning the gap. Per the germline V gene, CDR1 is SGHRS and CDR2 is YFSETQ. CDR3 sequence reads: CASSLGEDGYTF. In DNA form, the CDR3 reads TGCGCCAGCAGCTTGGGGGAGGACGGCTACACCTTC.

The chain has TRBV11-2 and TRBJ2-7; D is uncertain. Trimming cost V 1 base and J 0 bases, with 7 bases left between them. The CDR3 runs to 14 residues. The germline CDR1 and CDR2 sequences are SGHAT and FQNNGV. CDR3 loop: CASSLGGLSYEQYF. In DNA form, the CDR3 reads TGTGCCAGCAGCTTAGGTGGCCTCTCCTACGAGCAGTACTTC. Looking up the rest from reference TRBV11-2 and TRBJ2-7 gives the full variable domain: EAGVAQSPRYKIIEKRQSVAFWCNPISGHATLYWYQQILGQGPKLLIQFQNNGVVDDSQLPKDRFSAERLKGVDSTLKIQPAKLEDSAVYLCASSLGGLSYEQYFGPGTRLTVT.

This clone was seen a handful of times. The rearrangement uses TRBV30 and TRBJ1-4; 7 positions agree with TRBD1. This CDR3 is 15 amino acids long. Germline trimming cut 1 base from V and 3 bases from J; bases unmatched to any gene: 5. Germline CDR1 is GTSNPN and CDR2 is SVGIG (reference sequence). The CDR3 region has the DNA TGTGCCTGGAGTGATACAGGGGCCTCTAATGAAAAACTGTTTTTT. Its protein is CAWSDTGASNEKLFF.